This T cell receptor (beta chain) appears in the sequencing data of a study of blood T cell repertoires in COVID-19. This table comes from immunoSEQ multiplex PCR, and its TCRdb copy is limited to in-frame clones, with some not included. The sample lists 90,000 to 100,000 clones; 80% to 90% were seen once. Sequencing used peripheral blood. This TCR was sampled from a man aged 50-59 years with COVID-19, enrolled during active disease.

The DNA of the CDR3 is TGTGCCAGCAGCCCGGGACAGACGAATGAAAAACTGTTTTTT. Its translation: CASSPGQTNEKLFF. J is TRBJ1-4 and V is TRBV7-9; TRBD1 agrees at 7 bases. The trim removed 5 bases at V and 5 bases at J, leaving 5 bases unmatched. Germline loops: CDR1 SEHNR, CDR2 FQNEAQ (reference sequence). The CDR3 spans 14 residues.